The 16 T cell receptor beta chains below were found in one sample sequenced in a study of T cells in Graves' hyperthyroidism and ophthalmopathy. Researchers took RNA transcripts and amplified the TCR beta CDR3 regions from them. An initial round of RT-PCR targeting the TCR CDR3 relied on the HTBI primer set. MiXCR, run by TCRdb on the multiplex PCR reads, gives a single entry per CDR3 protein. In the table there are under 650,000 distinct CDR3 sequences, about 17% of which are singletons. The specimen was blood. These receptors all come from a woman aged 30 to 39 with Graves' hyperthyroidism.

This clonotype was recorded many times. The rearrangement uses TRBV3-1 and TRBJ2-2; 7 bases agree with TRBD1. The CDR3 is 14 amino acids. Germline V gene data show CDR1 as LGHDT and CDR2 as YNNKEL (reference sequence). With 4 bases clipped from V and 4 bases from J, the junction kept 3 bases outside the gene matches. The CDR3 loop reads CASSRGGGTGELFF. For the CDR3, the DNA is TGTGCCAGCAGCCGAGGGGGCGGCACCGGGGAGCTGTTTTTT. The complete variable domain, with remaining parts taken from reference TRBV3-1 and TRBJ2-2, reads DTAVSQTPKYLVTQMGNDKSIKCEQNLGHDTMYWYKQDSKKFLKIMFSYNNKELIINETVPNRFSPKSPDKAHLNLHINSLELGDSAVYFCASSRGGGTGELFFGEGSRLTVL.

The sample holds a few counts of this clonotype. CDR3 DNA: TGTGCCAGCAGCCCGTCTACCTTAGCGGGAGGTTACAATGAGCAGTTCTTC. Its translation is CASSPSTLAGGYNEQFF. The chain couples TRBV12-3 or TRBV12-4 to TRBJ2-1; 10 bases line up with TRBD2. The CDR3 spans 17 residues. V shed 6 bases, J shed 4 bases, and the junction held 12 bases outside the gene matches.

In its sample, this clonotype was seen once. The chain combines TRBV6-2 or TRBV6-3 with TRBJ1-1; D is unresolved. V lost 5 bases and J 4 bases, leaving 17 bases between the germline ends. CDR3 length equals 15 residues. Germline CDR1 and CDR2: MNHEY and SVGEGT. Here the CDR3 reads CASSHVGGKTTEAFF. Here the CDR3 DNA reads TGTGCCAGCAGTCATGTTGGAGGGAAGACCACTGAAGCTTTCTTT.

This clonotype was recorded many times. The chain is built from TRBV28 and TRBJ2-7; the match to TRBD2 covers 11 bases. Trimming at V came to 4 bases and at J to 2 bases, leaving 4 bases not matched to a gene. The CDR3 sequence is 15 residues long. The germline V gene has CDR1 MDHEN and CDR2 SYDVKM. CDR3 protein: CASSWGTSGTYEQYF. The CDR3 nucleotides are TGTGCCAGCAGTTGGGGGACTAGCGGTACCTACGAGCAGTACTTC. Full variable domain (rest looked up from reference TRBV28 and TRBJ2-7): DVKVTQSSRYLVKRTGEKVFLECVQDMDHENMFWYRQDPGLGLRLIYFSYDVKMKEKGDIPEGYSVSREKKERFSLILESASTNQTSMYLCASSWGTSGTYEQYFGPGTRLTVT.

This clonotype has more than one count but fewer than ten. This chain connects TRBV6-5 to TRBJ2-7; 7 bases agree with TRBD2. After removal of 2 bases from V and 0 bases from J, the junction contained 10 bases not matched to a gene. Looked up from germline, CDR1 is MNHEY and CDR2 is SVGAGI. The CDR3 is 17 amino acids. The CDR3 DNA reads TGTGCCAGCAGTTACCGGGGCCGGGCTAGCGGCTCCTACGAGCAGTACTTC. Translated, it gives CASSYRGRASGSYEQYF.

This clonotype was seen ten or more times. The V gene is TRBV9, the J gene TRBJ1-5; possibly TRBD1 for D (5 bases). Germline V CDR1 and CDR2: SGDLS, YYNGEE. The CDR3 runs 16 residues. The V and J ends lost 4 bases and 0 bases respectively, with 14 bases between them. This CDR3 is CASSPGVGASNQPQHF. The CDR3 coding sequence is TGTGCCAGCAGCCCCGGAGTTGGGGCTAGCAATCAGCCCCAGCATTTT.

The chain uses TRBV11-2 and TRBJ2-7; D might be TRBD2 (5 bases). V shed 4 bases and J shed 2 bases, with 15 bases lying between them. CDR3 length equals 15 residues. Germline CDR1 SGHAT, CDR2 FQNNGV. CDR3 DNA sequence: TGTGCCAGCAGCTATTTAACGGGAAGTCCCTACGAGCAGTACTTC. Translating it yields CASSYLTGSPYEQYF.

The chain links TRBV29-1 to TRBJ1-1; no reliable D call. Germline V gives CDR1 SQVTM, CDR2 ANQGSEA. Trimming removed 0 bases at V and 0 bases at J, with 11 bases between. This CDR3 region has 15 residues. The CDR3 nucleotides are TGCAGCGTTGAAGAGTTGGCACTTTTGAACACTGAAGCTTTCTTT. Translated, it gives CSVEELALLNTEAFF.

The chain links TRBV3-1 to TRBJ2-2, with D possibly TRBD2 on 6 matching bases. V shed 4 bases and J shed 0 bases, with 12 bases lying between them. Germline V lookup: CDR1 LGHDT, CDR2 YNNKEL (reference sequence). The length of the CDR3 is 16 residues. The CDR3 here is CASSPMGGTNTGELFF. As DNA, the CDR3 is TGTGCCAGCAGCCCCATGGGCGGGACGAACACCGGGGAGCTGTTTTTT.

This clonotype was observed at least ten times. The chain combines TRBV28 with TRBJ1-5; D gene unclear. The CDR3 is 14 amino acids. Trimming removed 3 bases at V and 3 bases at J, with 9 bases between. CDR1 and CDR2 (germline): MDHEN, SYDVKM. The CDR3 sequence is CASSLSSFNQPQHF. The DNA of the CDR3 is TGTGCCAGCAGTTTGAGCAGTTTCAATCAGCCCCAGCATTTT.

The J gene is TRBJ1-1, the V gene TRBV20-1; D is ambiguous. V shed 5 bases and J shed 0 bases, with 13 bases lying between them. The CDR3 consists of 14 residues. CDR1 is DFQATT and CDR2 is SNEGSKA in the germline V gene (reference sequence). The CDR3: CSADPRVMNTEAFF. CDR3 nucleotide sequence: TGCAGTGCTGATCCGAGGGTCATGAACACTGAAGCTTTCTTT.

The J gene is TRBJ2-3, the V gene TRBV4-2; D may be TRBD1 (5 bases). Germline V gene data show CDR1 as LGHNA and CDR2 as YNFKEQ. Trimming pared 6 bases from V and 3 bases from J, leaving 13 bases between. The CDR3 consists of 14 residues. The chain's CDR3 is CASRTDSGTDTQYF. The CDR3 DNA reads TGTGCCAGCAGGACAGACTCGGGTACAGATACGCAGTATTTT.

This clonotype was recorded at least ten times. J is TRBJ2-1 and V is TRBV6-2 or TRBV6-3; 13 bases are a match to TRBD2. V dropped 6 bases and J dropped 7; count of bases not matched to a gene: 12. This CDR3 is built from 17 residues. Germline CDR1 and CDR2: MNHEY and SVGEGT. In nucleotides, the CDR3 is TGTGCCAGCAGAAGGACTAGCGGGAGATACCAACGGAATGAGCAGTTCTTC. This translates into CASRRTSGRYQRNEQFF.

Turning to this clonotype: The germline gene is not matched at one end of the junction; a read error may be the cause. The chain is built from TRBV19 and TRBJ2-1; 9 bases line up with TRBD2. The CDR3 runs to 15 residues. CDR1 and CDR2 from the germline V gene are LNHDA and SQIVND (reference sequence). The CDR3 DNA is TGTGCCAATAGTATAAAAGCGGGAGGCTACAATGAGCAGTTCTTC. Translation: CANSIKAGGYNEQFF.

The chain links TRBV20-1 to TRBJ2-7; TRBD2 is a possible D gene (5 bases). CDR3 size: 13 residues. The V gene's germline CDR1 is DFQATT and CDR2 SNEGSKA (reference sequence). CDR3 sequence reads: CTFSDPNSYEQYF. The CDR3 DNA follows: TGCACCTTTAGCGACCCTAACTCCTACGAGCAGTACTTC.

This clonotype occurred many times. The genes are TRBV20-1 and TRBJ1-1; D gene ambiguous. This CDR3 has 13 amino acids. Germline loops: CDR1 DFQATT, CDR2 SNEGSKA (reference sequence). Trimming took 0 bases from V and 0 from J, leaving 5 bases between them. The CDR3 here is CSARDPVNTEAFF. CDR3 DNA: TGCAGTGCTAGAGATCCCGTGAACACTGAAGCTTTCTTT.